This T cell receptor beta chain was identified in a study of T cells after posttransplantation cyclophosphamide (dated by TCRdb to 2016 to 2017). Background for the entire study: Using TRB sequencing, the study followed how the T cell repertoire reconstituted after myeloablative bone marrow transplantation in which posttransplantation cyclophosphamide served as GVHD prophylaxis. Antigen receptor sequencing was done on samples from some 34 PTCy-treated patients and from 15 to 20 related bone marrow donors of those patients. Blood from all 35 or so PTCy patients who had 1-year posttransplant specimens underwent TRB sequencing. TRB sequencing was also done on up to about 3 additional blood samples from 2 to 5.2 years after transplant in 3 patients, and on pretransplant blood from 4 patients. TRA and TRB clonality were tightly correlated in about ten samples, so subsequent TCR analyses focused on TRB only. Public TRB sequences were compared against a database of over 3,500 sequences linked to responses to pathogens, tumor antigens, self-antigens and alloantigens. Results the study describes overall, beyond this receptor: Across approximately 41 patients, TRB clonality was highly associated with recipient CMV seropositivity and CMV reactivation, and PTCy diversity was similar to diversity in CNI/methotrexate controls. At 1-2 months, donor-recipient similarity was low but rose over the first year, and the later blood repertoires were often dominated by donor CD8+ memory clones. The TRB repertoires of T cells infiltrating skin or GI tract showed only limited overlap with the TRB repertoires of T cells in blood.

TRB sequencing was run on genomic DNA with either the immunoSEQ assay at survey resolution or the hsTCRB kit. The paper's data handling went like this. The immunoSEQ software handled the initial read processing, while the LymphoSeq R package was used for the repertoire analyses. Clonality was calculated as 1 minus normalized Shannon entropy, and the Gini coefficient was also calculated for each TRB dataset. To infer phenotypes in unsorted samples, TRB sequences from sorted subsets of the recipient or donor were mapped onto unsorted samples from the same recipient. TCRdb limited this immuneACCESS table to in-frame rearrangements with V and J called. A share of clones is missing; checked studies link under half to unresolved V genes, and the rest is unexplained. Clone size and V and J calls were adopted from that table, with D and trimming inferred from the DNA. The table puts about 36,000 clones in this sample, none counted just once. The ten largest clones add up to 1% to 1.5% of the sample.

Only a few counts were recorded for this clone. What this receptor recognizes is not known. Per-base quality was not reported, and no clone a single base away is much larger than it. On the day of marrow donation, related bone marrow donors gave peripheral blood samples. Peripheral blood and bone marrow mononuclear cells were isolated by Ficoll-Hypaque density centrifugation and cryopreserved. V and J lose 1 base and 0 bases, and a span of 6 bases separates them. The CDR3 measures 15 amino acids from cysteine to phenylalanine. The read is trimmed to its CDR3 DNA, 45 bases read in frame from base 1. The germline V gene (reference sequence) provides CDR1 SEHNR and CDR2 FQNEAQ.

The clonotype comes from a girl aged 10-17 years in good health, CMV-negative, and a related stem cell transplant donor. Sequenced input: PBMCs. The rearrangement combines TRBV7-9 with TRBJ1-4; no D gene is confidently identified. The CDR3 corresponds to CASSLGRTTNEKLFF. At the DNA level, the sequence is TGTGCCAGCAGCTTAGGCAGAACAACTAATGAAAAACTGTTTTTT. Here the CDR3 is joined to the reference TRBV7-9 and TRBJ1-4 genes, and the full variable domain is: DTGVSQNPRHKITKRGQNVTFRCDPISEHNRLYWYRQTLGQGPEFLTYFQNEAQLEKSRLLSDRFSAERPKGSFSTLEIQRTEQGDSAMYLCASSLGRTTNEKLFFGSGTQLSVL.